The clone carrying this TCR beta chain is labeled as medium-sized. This specimen belongs to a study of spatial heterogeneity in lung cancer. There are 18 residues in the CDR3. Germline loops: CDR1 MDHEN, CDR2 SYDVKM. V shed 4 bases and J shed 0 bases, with 21 bases lying between them. Each CDR3 protein is one row after TCRdb ran MiXCR on the 5' RACE reads. Of about 21,000 distinct CDR3 sequences listed, 4.5% to 5.5% are singletons. Documented time point: sample taken at primary tumor resection. The approximately 72 donors had untreated early-stage non-small cell lung cancer. The sample consisted of PBMCs, taken at surgery. This clonotype was obtained from a male donor with early-stage non-small cell lung cancer. V usage is TRBV28 and J usage is TRBJ1-1; no clear D gene. The CDR3 region has the DNA TGTGCCAGCAGTTCCCCATCCCGGGGTCAGTCCGTGAACACTGAAGCTTTCTTT. Translation gives CASSSPSRGQSVNTEAFF.